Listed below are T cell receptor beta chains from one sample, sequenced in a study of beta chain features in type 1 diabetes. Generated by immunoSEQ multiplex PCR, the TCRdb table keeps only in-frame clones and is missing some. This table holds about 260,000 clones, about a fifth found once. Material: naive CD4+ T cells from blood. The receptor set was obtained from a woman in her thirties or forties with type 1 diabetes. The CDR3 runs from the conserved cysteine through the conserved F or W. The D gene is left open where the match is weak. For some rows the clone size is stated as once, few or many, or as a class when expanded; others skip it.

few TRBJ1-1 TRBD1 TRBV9 CASRYLDRVTEAFF TGTGCCAGCAGGTATCTCGACAGGGTAACTGAAGCTTTCTTT
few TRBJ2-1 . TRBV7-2 CASSLRAGSTYNEQFF TGTGCCAGCAGCTTAAGGGCGGGATCGACCTACAATGAGCAGTTCTTC
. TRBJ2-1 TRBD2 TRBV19 CASIPGTSGSEQFF TGTGCCAGTATCCCCGGGACTAGCGGGTCCGAGCAGTTCTTC
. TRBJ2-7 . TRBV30 CAWRGSGDEQYF TGTGCCTGGAGGGGATCAGGGGACGAGCAGTACTTC
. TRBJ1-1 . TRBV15 CATSRGGNTEAFF TGTGCCACCAGCAGAGGCGGGAACACTGAAGCTTTCTTT
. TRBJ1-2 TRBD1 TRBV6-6 CASSSSDRGAGYTF TGTGCCAGCAGTTCCTCGGACAGGGGCGCTGGCTACACCTTC
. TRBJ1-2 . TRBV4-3 CASSQVPANYGYTF TGCGCCAGCAGCCAAGTCCCTGCTAACTATGGCTACACCTTC
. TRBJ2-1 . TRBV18 CASSPDRTAYNEQFF TGTGCCAGCTCACCAGATAGGACAGCCTACAATGAGCAGTTCTTC
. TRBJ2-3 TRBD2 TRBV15 CATSSGGRDTQYF TGTGCCACCAGCTCCGGGGGGAGAGATACGCAGTATTTT
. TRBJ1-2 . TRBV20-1 CSAGSIWGYTF TGCAGTGCTGGGAGTATATGGGGCTACACCTTC
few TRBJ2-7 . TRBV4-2 CASSRSSAQSPYEQYF TGTGCCAGCAGCCGATCTAGCGCCCAAAGTCCCTACGAGCAGTACTTC
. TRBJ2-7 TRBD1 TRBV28 CASSSSGTGIYEQYF TGTGCCAGCAGTTCCTCCGGGACAGGCATCTACGAGCAGTACTTC
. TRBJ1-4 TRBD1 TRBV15 CATSVPGGREKLFF TGTGCCACCAGCGTCCCAGGGGGCCGCGAAAAACTGTTTTTT
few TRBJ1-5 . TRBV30 CAWMRNPDQPQHF TGTGCCTGGATGCGAAATCCCGATCAGCCCCAGCATTTT
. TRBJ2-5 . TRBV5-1 CASSLDRQETQYF TGCGCCAGCAGCTTGGACAGGCAAGAGACCCAGTACTTC
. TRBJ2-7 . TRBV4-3 CASSQSARRRDEQYF TGCGCCAGCAGCCAGAGTGCGCGGAGGAGGGACGAGCAGTACTTC
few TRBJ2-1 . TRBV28 CASSSRGNEQFF TGTGCCAGCAGTTCGCGGGGCAATGAGCAGTTCTTC
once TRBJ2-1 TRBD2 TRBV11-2 CASSLRLAGAYNEQFF TGTGCCAGCAGCTTACGTCTAGCGGGGGCGTACAATGAGCAGTTCTTC
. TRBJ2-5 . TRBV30 CAWSERVPQETQYF TGTGCCTGGAGTGAACGCGTACCCCAAGAGACCCAGTACTTC
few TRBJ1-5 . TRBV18 CASSPPSGGDQPQHF TGTGCCAGCTCACCACCGTCTGGAGGGGATCAGCCCCAGCATTTT
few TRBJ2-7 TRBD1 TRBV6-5 CASRTGAGEQYF TGTGCCAGCAGAACAGGGGCTGGGGAGCAGTACTTC
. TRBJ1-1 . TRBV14 CASSQERDTEAFF TGTGCCAGCAGCCAAGAGCGGGACACTGAAGCTTTCTTT
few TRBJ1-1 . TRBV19 CASSRPGGTEAFF TGTGCCAGTAGTAGACCGGGAGGGACTGAAGCTTTCTTT
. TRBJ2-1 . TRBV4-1 CASSPGGGQFF TGCGCCAGCAGCCCAGGAGGTGGGCAGTTCTTC
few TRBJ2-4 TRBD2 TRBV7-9 CASSLGEGESGGLIQYF TGTGCCAGCAGTTTGGGAGAGGGTGAATCGGGAGGTCTGATTCAGTACTTC
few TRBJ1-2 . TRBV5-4 CASSLGAESGYTF TGTGCCAGCAGCTTGGGGGCTGAAAGTGGCTACACCTTC
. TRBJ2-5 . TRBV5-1 CASSLEGRGLQETQYF TGCGCCAGCAGCTTGGAGGGCAGGGGCTTACAAGAGACCCAGTACTTC
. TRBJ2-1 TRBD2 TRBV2 CASSGTSGGYNEQFF TGTGCCAGCAGTGGAACTAGCGGGGGATACAATGAGCAGTTCTTC
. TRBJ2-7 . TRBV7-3 CASSLRANSYEQYF TGTGCCAGCAGCTTACGAGCTAACTCCTACGAGCAGTACTTC
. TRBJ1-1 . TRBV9 CASSPAQGNTEAFF TGTGCCAGCAGCCCGGCACAGGGTAACACTGAAGCTTTCTTT
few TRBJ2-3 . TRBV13 CASSFSRLEDTQYF TGTGCCAGCAGCTTTTCTAGATTAGAAGATACGCAGTATTTT
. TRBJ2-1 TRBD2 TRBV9 CASSGGTSGAYNEQFF TGTGCCAGCAGCGGCGGGACTAGCGGTGCCTACAATGAGCAGTTCTTC
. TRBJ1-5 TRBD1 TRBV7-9 CASSPGQGVGNQPQHF TGTGCCAGCAGCCCGGGACAGGGTGTGGGCAATCAGCCCCAGCATTTT
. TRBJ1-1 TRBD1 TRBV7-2 CASSLAPQGATEAFF TGTGCCAGCAGCTTAGCTCCGCAGGGGGCTACTGAAGCTTTCTTT
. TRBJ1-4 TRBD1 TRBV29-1 CSVGQTITTPLLF TGCAGCGTGGGACAGACTATAACTACCCCCCTTTTATTT
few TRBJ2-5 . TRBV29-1 CSVPSPTLKEGIEETQYF TGCAGCGTCCCAAGCCCCACATTGAAGGAGGGCATTGAAGAGACCCAGTACTTC
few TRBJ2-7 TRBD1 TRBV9 CASSGGTGGQQYF TGTGCCAGCAGCGGTGGGACAGGGGGGCAGCAGTACTTC
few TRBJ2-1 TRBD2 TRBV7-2 CASSLRGGSPDEQFF TGTGCCAGCAGCTTACGGGGGGGGTCCCCAGATGAGCAGTTCTTC
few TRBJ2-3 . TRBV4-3 CASSPRARQGSTDTQYF TGCGCCAGCAGCCCTCGGGCCCGCCAGGGTAGCACAGATACGCAGTATTTT
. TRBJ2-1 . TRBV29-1 CSANPSVSSYNEQFF TGCAGCGCCAACCCTAGCGTCAGCTCCTACAATGAGCAGTTCTTC
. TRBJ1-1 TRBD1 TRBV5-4 CATLNGQGVANTEAFF TGTGCCACCCTCAATGGACAGGGGGTTGCGAACACTGAAGCTTTCTTT
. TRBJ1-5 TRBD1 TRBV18 CASSPGTVGYQPQHF TGTGCCAGCTCACCCGGGACAGTGGGGTATCAGCCCCAGCATTTT
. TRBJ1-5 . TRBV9 CASSVGTFQPQHF TGTGCCAGCAGCGTGGGGACATTTCAGCCCCAGCATTTT
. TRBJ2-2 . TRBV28 CASSTPGQNTGELFF TGTGCCAGCAGTACGCCGGGACAGAACACCGGGGAGCTGTTTTTT
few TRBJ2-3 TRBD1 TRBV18 CASPGQGSADTQYF TGTGCCAGCCCCGGACAGGGTTCCGCAGATACGCAGTATTTT